These 10 T cell receptor beta chains were sequenced from one sample in a study of CD8 T cells in Susac syndrome. Random hexamers served to reverse transcribe roughly 0.5 to 1 ug RNA. TCRdb ran MiXCR on the immunoSEQ multiplex PCR reads and lists one entry per CDR3 protein. Of hundreds of thousands of distinct CDR3 sequences listed, around 85% are singletons. The sequenced sample was CD8+ T cells from PBMCs. The source of these receptors is a human donor with multiple sclerosis.

The chain uses TRBV2 and TRBJ2-7, with TRBD2 matching 10 bases. The CDR3 runs to 16 residues. Germline trimming cut 6 bases from V and 3 bases from J; bases unmatched to any gene: 11. Germline V gene sequence: CDR1 SNHLY, CDR2 FYNNEI. The CDR3 nucleotides read TGTGCCAGCAGCCACTCCCGGACTAGCGGACTCTACGAGCAGTACTTC. Translating it yields CASSHSRTSGLYEQYF.

The chain uses TRBV2 and TRBJ2-7, with 7 bases lining up with TRBD1. This CDR3 has 16 residues. The trim removed 3 bases at V and 2 bases at J, leaving 10 bases unmatched. CDR1 is SNHLY, CDR2 FYNNEI, per germline. CDR3 region: CASSEDQGERAYEQYF. The DNA of the CDR3 is TGTGCCAGCAGTGAGGACCAGGGGGAGAGGGCCTACGAGCAGTACTTC. Together with reference TRBV2 and TRBJ2-7, the CDR3 gives the full variable domain: EPEVTQTPSHQVTQMGQEVILRCVPISNHLYFYWYRQILGQKVEFLVSFYNNEISEKSEIFDDQFSVERPDGSNFTLKIRSTKLEDSAMYFCASSEDQGERAYEQYFGPGTRLTVT.

The chain combines TRBV4-3 with TRBJ1-2; D remains ambiguous. V dropped 6 bases and J dropped 9 bases, with 23 bases sitting between them. The CDR3 sequence is 15 residues long. Looked up from germline, CDR1 is LGHNA and CDR2 is YSLEER. This CDR3 is CASSPRLGLKGSYTF. The CDR3 coding sequence is TGCGCCAGCAGTCCTCGACTGGGCCTGAAGGGAAGCTACACCTTC.

This clonotype was counted between two and nine times. This chain links TRBV5-6 with TRBJ2-5; no firm D call. Germline CDR1 SGHDT, CDR2 YYEEEE. The CDR3 has 12 residues. Trimming removed 0 bases from V and 5 bases from J, with 5 bases in between. The CDR3 loop is CASSLAAETQYF. The CDR3 nucleotides read TGTGCCAGCAGCTTGGCCGCCGAGACCCAGTACTTC.

This clonotype has only one observation. The chain couples TRBV27 to TRBJ2-3; TRBD2 might be the D (5 bases). The germline V and J ends were trimmed by 5 bases and 10 bases, with 13 bases remaining between them. CDR1 and CDR2 (germline): MNHEY, SMNVEV (reference sequence). CDR3 size: 12 residues. In DNA, the CDR3 is TGTGCCAGCAGTGAGGACGGGGATCCGCAGTATTTT. Translated, it gives CASSEDGDPQYF.

The chain carries TRBV19 and TRBJ2-7; 11 bases line up with TRBD2. Germline CDR1 reads LNHDA; CDR2 reads SQIVND (reference sequence). V was clipped by 6 bases and J by 3 bases; unmatched bases: 4. The CDR3 has 14 amino acids. CDR3 in amino acids: CASSHGLAGYEQYF. The CDR3 region has the DNA TGTGCCAGTAGCCACGGACTAGCGGGCTACGAGCAGTACTTC.

V and J are TRBV6-1 and TRBJ2-7; the D gene is possibly TRBD1 (6 bases). The CDR3 extends over 12 amino acids. CDR1 and CDR2 from the germline V gene are MNHNS and SASEGT. The CDR3 protein is CGTGQNSYEQYF. The CDR3 DNA reads as TGTGGAACCGGACAGAACTCCTACGAGCAGTACTTC.

The chain couples TRBV3-1 to TRBJ2-7; possible D gene TRBD1, 6 bases. Germline V gene lookup returns CDR1 LGHDT and CDR2 YNNKEL (reference sequence). The ends were cut back, 5 bases at V and 3 bases at J, with 20 bases in the middle. The CDR3 is 16 residues long. For the CDR3, the DNA is TGTGCCAGCAGCACGGACAGTGTTTCAGCCTTCTACGAGCAGTACTTC. The encoded protein is CASSTDSVSAFYEQYF.

This sequence joins TRBV28 and TRBJ2-2; no firm D call. This CDR3 has 16 amino acids. With 4 bases removed from V and 4 bases from J, the gap between germline ends came to 16 bases. From germline, CDR1 is MDHEN and CDR2 SYDVKM. CDR3 bases: TGTGCCAGCAGTTCTTACGGTCGGTTAGGCACCGGGGAGCTGTTTTTT. It yields the protein CASSSYGRLGTGELFF. Full variable domain (rest looked up from reference TRBV28 and TRBJ2-2): DVKVTQSSRYLVKRTGEKVFLECVQDMDHENMFWYRQDPGLGLRLIYFSYDVKMKEKGDIPEGYSVSREKKERFSLILESASTNQTSMYLCASSSYGRLGTGELFFGEGSRLTVL.

The chain is built from TRBV6-5 and TRBJ2-4; D possibly corresponds to TRBD2 (6 bases). CDR3 length: 15 amino acids. Per the germline V gene, CDR1 is MNHEY and CDR2 is SVGAGI. The V gene lost 0 bases and the J gene lost 7 bases, with 13 bases spanning the gap. As DNA, the CDR3 is TGTGCCAGCAGTTACTCTCGGGAGACGCGGAACATTCAGTACTTC. It encodes CASSYSRETRNIQYF.